Listed here is a single TCR beta chain. Enrollees, about 18 to 95 years old, lived in roughly 24 US areas. Participants in the exposed group had met a COVID-19 case in the 2 weeks before joining the study. Germline values: CDR1 SGHRS, CDR2 YFSETQ. V was clipped by 4 bases and J by 3 bases; unmatched bases: 6. The CDR3 totals 15 residues. These data are taken from a study of blood T cell repertoires in COVID-19. TCRdb keeps only in-frame clones here, not all; method: immunoSEQ multiplex PCR. This table has approximately 300,000 clones, 85% appearing once. The specimen was PBMCs or T cells enriched from blood (not recorded which). The chain links TRBV5-1 to TRBJ2-7, with 11 bases lining up with TRBD1. This clonotype was obtained from a woman aged 25 to 39 who had been exposed to COVID-19. The CDR3 DNA follows: TGCGCCAGCAGCAGAGGGACAGGGGGAATCTACGAGCAGTACTTC. It is translated as CASSRGTGGIYEQYF.